The 31 T cell receptor beta chains presented below share a single source sample, sequenced in a study of T cells in localized non-small cell lung cancer. Clones were read by immunoSEQ multiplex PCR, and TCRdb kept only the in-frame ones, dropping some. This sample has about 28,000 clones, with about 90% found just once. The specimen was peripheral blood, collected before any cancer treatment. These receptors originate from a woman aged 35 to 69 with stage I lung adenocarcinoma.

The V call is TRBV6-1, the J call TRBJ1-2, with D possibly being TRBD1 (6 bases). The CDR3 loop spans 15 amino acids. V was clipped by 7 bases and J by 7 bases, with 22 bases between them. Germline CDR1 and CDR2: MNHNS and SASEGT. The chain's CDR3 is CASNPGQGPSPGYTF. CDR3 DNA: TGTGCCAGCAACCCTGGGCAGGGGCCTTCCCCTGGCTACACCTTC.

V gene TRBV6-5 combines with J gene TRBJ1-2; D uncertain. Germline CDR1 is MNHEY and CDR2 is SVGAGI. V was pared by 5 bases and J by 8 bases, with 12 bases between. There are 12 residues in the CDR3. CDR3 sequence reads: CASSNSPGGYTF. CDR3 DNA: TGTGCCAGCAGTAATTCTCCGGGGGGCTACACCTTC.

The chain links TRBV9 to TRBJ2-5; TRBD2 matches at 10 bases. The CDR3 is 16 amino acids. Germline assignment: CDR1 SGDLS and CDR2 YYNGEE. J gave up 5 bases and V 0 bases, and 7 bases lay outside the gene matches. The CDR3 reads CASSVGSGGAGETQYF. DNA for the CDR3: TGTGCCAGCAGCGTAGGGAGCGGGGGGGCCGGTGAGACCCAGTACTTC.

The chain links TRBV7-2 to TRBJ1-1; D gene uncertain. Trimming removed 5 bases from V and 1 base from J, with 2 bases in between. The CDR3 runs 11 residues. From germline, CDR1 is SGHTA and CDR2 FQGNSA. CDR3 coding DNA: TGTGCCAGCAGCCAGAACACTGAAGCTTTCTTT. It translates to CASSQNTEAFF. The variable domain in full, with the rest retrieved from reference TRBV7-2 and TRBJ1-1, is GAGVSQSPSNKVTEKGKDVELRCDPISGHTALYWYRQSLGQGLEFLIYFQGNSAPDKSGLPSDRFSAERTGGSVSTLTIQRTQQEDSAVYLCASSQNTEAFFGQGTRLTVV.

The chain recombines TRBV28 with TRBJ2-6; 12 bases fit TRBD1. J gave up 4 bases and V 6 bases, and 4 bases lay outside the gene matches. The CDR3 spans 16 residues. CDR1 and CDR2 (germline): MDHEN, SYDVKM. DNA for the CDR3: TGTGCCAGCAGGGGACAGGGGGCGCGGGGGGCCAACGTCCTGACTTTC. Translating it yields CASRGQGARGANVLTF.

CDR3 protein: CASSQQGAGTGELFF. CDR3 nucleotides: TGTGCCAGCAGTCAACAGGGGGCCGGCACCGGGGAGCTGTTTTTT. The genes are TRBV27 and TRBJ2-2, with TRBD1 matching 9 bases. Germline-derived CDR1 and CDR2 are MNHEY and SMNVEV (reference sequence). V lost 5 bases and J lost 4; bases outside the gene matches: 5. The CDR3 loop spans 15 amino acids.

The chain couples TRBV15 to TRBJ2-1; D gene ambiguous. V was cut by 0 bases and J by 8 bases, with 11 bases left in between. CDR1 LNHNV and CDR2 YYDKDF come from the germline V gene (reference sequence). This CDR3 is built from 14 residues. The CDR3 reads CATSRDPRVDEQFF. CDR3 sequence (DNA): TGTGCCACCAGCAGAGATCCCCGAGTGGATGAGCAGTTCTTC.

The rearrangement joins TRBV6-5 to TRBJ2-7; 8 bases line up with TRBD2. Germline values: CDR1 MNHEY, CDR2 SVGAGI. The ends lost 8 bases at V and 4 bases at J; junction bases unmatched: 10. CDR3 size: 14 residues. The CDR3 is CASQKRETTYEQYF. For the CDR3, the DNA is TGTGCCAGCCAGAAGCGGGAGACGACTTACGAGCAGTACTTC.

The gene calls are TRBV9 and TRBJ2-1; TRBD2 might be the D (7 bases). V shed 1 base and J shed 7 bases, with 15 bases lying between them. The CDR3 has 15 amino acids. In germline, CDR1 is SGDLS, CDR2 YYNGEE. The CDR3 nucleotides are TGTGCCAGCAGCGTAACAACAGGGAGGGTTAATGAGCAGTTCTTC. Protein product: CASSVTTGRVNEQFF.

The chain couples TRBV30 to TRBJ1-2; D remains unclear. From germline, CDR1 is GTSNPN and CDR2 SVGIG (reference sequence). V was trimmed by 0 bases and J by 6 bases, leaving 8 bases between them. This CDR3 is 12 amino acids long. The CDR3 DNA is TGTGCCTGGAGTGTAGGGTCAGATGGCTACACCTTC. It is translated as CAWSVGSDGYTF. Using reference TRBV30 and TRBJ1-2 for the parts outside the CDR3, the full variable domain is SQTIHQWPATLVQPVGSPLSLECTVEGTSNPNLYWYRQAAGRGLQLLFYSVGIGQISSEVPQNLSASRPQDRQFILSSKKLLLSDSGFYLCAWSVGSDGYTFGSGTRLTVV.

V gene TRBV7-9 combines with J gene TRBJ1-1; no definite D call. This CDR3 is built from 15 residues. Germline V CDR1 and CDR2: SEHNR, FQNEAQ (reference sequence). Trimming shortened V by 2 bases and J by 4 bases, and 14 bases separated the two germline ends. The CDR3 region is CASSLKGKVGTEAFF. The CDR3 DNA reads as TGTGCCAGCAGCTTAAAGGGTAAGGTCGGCACTGAAGCTTTCTTT. The complete variable domain, with remaining parts taken from reference TRBV7-9 and TRBJ1-1, reads DTGVSQNPRHKITKRGQNVTFRCDPISEHNRLYWYRQTLGQGPEFLTYFQNEAQLEKSRLLSDRFSAERPKGSFSTLEIQRTEQGDSAMYLCASSLKGKVGTEAFFGQGTRLTVV.

V and J are TRBV7-9 and TRBJ2-5; 7 bases are shared with TRBD2. Germline V gene lookup returns CDR1 SEHNR and CDR2 FQNEAQ (reference sequence). After removal of 5 bases from V and 4 bases from J, the junction contained 7 bases not matched to a gene. The CDR3 has 14 residues. CDR3 sequence: CASSPTIAGETQYF. In DNA form, the CDR3 reads TGTGCCAGCAGCCCGACCATAGCGGGAGAGACCCAGTACTTC.

This clone appeared once. The V call is TRBV15, the J call TRBJ1-4; the D gene is possibly TRBD1 (6 bases). V lost 4 bases and J 0 bases, leaving 12 bases between the germline ends. Germline V CDR1 and CDR2: LNHNV, YYDKDF (reference sequence). CDR3 length: 16 residues. The CDR3: CATSNGQIATNEKLFF. For the CDR3, the DNA is TGTGCCACCAGCAATGGACAGATTGCAACTAATGAAAAACTGTTTTTT.

V and J are TRBV25-1 and TRBJ2-7; D may be TRBD2 (5 bases). This CDR3 region has 12 residues. Trimming stripped 4 bases from V and 2 bases from J, with 6 bases between. The V gene's germline CDR1 is MGHDK and CDR2 SYGVNS. As DNA, the CDR3 is TGTGCCAGCAGTGGGCGGGCCTACGAGCAGTACTTC. It encodes CASSGRAYEQYF.

The chain carries TRBV30 and TRBJ1-6; TRBD1 aligns across 7 bases. CDR3 length: 14 residues. V gave up 5 bases and J gave up 7 bases; unmatched junction bases: 8. CDR1 and CDR2 (germline): GTSNPN, SVGIG (reference sequence). CDR3 residues: CAWDRVLENSPLHF. In nucleotides, the CDR3 is TGTGCCTGGGACAGGGTCCTAGAAAATTCACCCCTCCACTTT.

The rearrangement uses TRBV15 and TRBJ1-3; 7 bases are a match to TRBD1. The length of the CDR3 is 15 residues. In germline, CDR1 is LNHNV, CDR2 YYDKDF (reference sequence). V was clipped by 3 bases and J by 8 bases; unmatched bases: 10. CDR3 loop: CATSRDRRSGDTIYF. The CDR3 DNA sequence: TGTGCCACCAGCAGGGACAGGCGTTCCGGGGACACCATATATTTT.

The chain joins TRBV7-2 to TRBJ1-4; tentatively, D is TRBD1 (5 bases). CDR1 is SGHTA and CDR2 is FQGNSA in the germline V gene. V lost 5 bases to trimming and J lost 10 bases, with 17 bases between them. The CDR3 runs 14 residues. CDR3 coding DNA: TGTGCCAGCAGCCTTGACAGCGGAGTACCAAAACTGTTTTTT. Its translation: CASSLDSGVPKLFF.

The gene calls are TRBV19 and TRBJ2-2, with D unclear. This CDR3 region has 11 residues. Germline CDR1 reads LNHDA; CDR2 reads SQIVND (reference sequence). Trimming cost V 5 bases and J 7 bases, with 5 bases left between them. Written as DNA, the CDR3 is TGTGCCAGTAGTGCGTTCGGGGAGCTGTTTTTT. This sequence encodes CASSAFGELFF. Together with reference TRBV19 and TRBJ2-2, the CDR3 gives the full variable domain: DGGITQSPKYLFRKEGQNVTLSCEQNLNHDAMYWYRQDPGQGLRLIYYSQIVNDFQKGDIAEGYSVSREKKESFPLTVTSAQKNPTAFYLCASSAFGELFFGEGSRLTVL.

V gene TRBV4-1 combines with J gene TRBJ2-7; D remains ambiguous. V was clipped by 1 base and J by 3 bases, with 13 bases between them. The CDR3 is made up of 15 amino acids. Germline CDR1 and CDR2: MGHRA and YSYEKL. The DNA for the CDR3 is TGCGCCAGCAGCCAAGCGGTTGGAAGTATCTACGAGCAGTACTTC. This sequence encodes CASSQAVGSIYEQYF.

The V call is TRBV11-3, the J call TRBJ2-7; possible D gene TRBD1, 5 bases. Trimming took off 0 bases at V and 2 bases at J, with 5 bases between the two ends. Germline V gives CDR1 SGHNT, CDR2 YENEEA. The CDR3 runs to 13 residues. CDR3 nucleotides: TGTGCCAGCAGCTTAGAACAGGCCTACGAGCAGTACTTC. Residues: CASSLEQAYEQYF.

This chain links TRBV7-9 with TRBJ1-1; D uncertain. CDR3 length: 14 amino acids. Trimming took 4 bases from V and 4 from J, leaving 13 bases between them. Germline V gene sequence: CDR1 SEHNR, CDR2 FQNEAQ (reference sequence). The CDR3 DNA is TGTGCCAGCAGCTCGGCCGTGCCGGGCACTGAAGCTTTCTTT. As protein: CASSSAVPGTEAFF. Full variable domain (remainder filled in from reference TRBV7-9 and TRBJ1-1): DTGVSQNPRHKITKRGQNVTFRCDPISEHNRLYWYRQTLGQGPEFLTYFQNEAQLEKSRLLSDRFSAERPKGSFSTLEIQRTEQGDSAMYLCASSSAVPGTEAFFGQGTRLTVV.

This clone has just one count. The rearrangement uses TRBV7-6 and TRBJ1-2, with 10 positions matching TRBD1. Losses at the gene ends were 1 base for V and 4 bases for J; bases not matched to a gene: 3. The CDR3 sequence is 15 residues long. CDR1 SGHVS and CDR2 FNYEAQ come from the germline V gene. The CDR3 spells CASSLGTGGSYGYTF. The DNA for the CDR3 is TGTGCCAGCAGCTTAGGGACAGGGGGGAGCTATGGCTACACCTTC.

V gene TRBV2 combines with J gene TRBJ1-1; 7 bases are shared with TRBD1. The CDR3 has 13 amino acids. Per the germline V gene, CDR1 is SNHLY and CDR2 is FYNNEI. The V gene end was trimmed by 6 bases and the J gene end by 0 bases; junction bases not matched to a gene: 1. The CDR3 DNA is TGTGCCAGCAGGGACAGGATGAACACTGAAGCTTTCTTT. Translation: CASRDRMNTEAFF.

In this sample, this clone turned up a few times. The identical CDR3 is also encoded by other nucleotide sequences in the sample. This sequence joins TRBV7-2 and TRBJ2-7, with 9 bases fitting TRBD1. This CDR3 comprises 14 residues. Looked up from germline, CDR1 is SGHTA and CDR2 is FQGNSA. V lost 1 base to trimming and J lost 5 bases; unmatched junction nucleotides: 3. The CDR3 loop is CASSLGDRAHEQYF. The CDR3 nucleotides are TGTGCCAGCAGCTTAGGGGACAGGGCCCACGAGCAGTACTTC.

The chain has TRBV7-8 and TRBJ2-5; 14 nucleotides align to TRBD2. V dropped 1 base and J dropped 5; count of bases not matched to a gene: 3. The CDR3 length is 16 residues. Germline V CDR1 and CDR2: SGHVS, FQNEAQ. The CDR3 region has the DNA TGTGCCAGCAGCTTAGGGGGACTAGCGGGAGAGGAGACCCAGTACTTC. It yields the protein CASSLGGLAGEETQYF. The whole variable domain, filled in from reference TRBV7-8 and TRBJ2-5, reads GAGVSQSPRYKVAKRGQDVALRCDPISGHVSLFWYQQALGQGPEFLTYFQNEAQLDKSGLPSDRFFAERPEGSVSTLKIQRTQQEDSAVYLCASSLGGLAGEETQYFGPGTRLLVL.

V usage is TRBV11-3 and J usage is TRBJ1-2, with a possible D match to TRBD1 (5 bases). This CDR3 is built from 14 residues. CDR1 is SGHNT, CDR2 YENEEA, per germline. V lost 5 bases and J lost 5, with 15 bases in between. For the CDR3, the DNA is TGTGCCAGCAGCCTCCGGGACGGAATGTATGGCTACACCTTC. It codes for CASSLRDGMYGYTF.

V and J are TRBV29-1 and TRBJ1-1; 7 nucleotides match TRBD1. Germline assignment: CDR1 SQVTM and CDR2 ANQGSEA. The trim removed 4 bases at V and 1 base at J, leaving 3 bases unmatched. This CDR3 has 13 amino acids. The DNA for the CDR3 is TGCAGCGTTGCAAAGGGGGCGAACACTGAAGCTTTCTTT. Amino acid sequence: CSVAKGANTEAFF.

This chain links TRBV11-3 with TRBJ1-1, with 10 bases that match TRBD1. The CDR3 is made up of 16 amino acids. Germline V gives CDR1 SGHNT, CDR2 YENEEA. Trimming at V came to 2 bases and at J to 6 bases, leaving 9 bases not matched to a gene. The CDR3 sequence: CASSLPRGQGRSEAFF. CDR3 DNA sequence: TGTGCCAGCAGCTTACCACGGGGACAGGGGAGGTCTGAAGCTTTCTTT.

The V call is TRBV28, the J call TRBJ1-2; 8 nucleotides align to TRBD1. The J segment lost 7 bases and the V segment lost 2 bases, leaving 6 bases of the junction unmatched. Germline lookup yields CDR1 MDHEN and CDR2 SYDVKM. There are 14 residues in the CDR3. The CDR3 reads CASSLRQGAIGYTF. In DNA form, the CDR3 reads TGTGCCAGCAGTTTACGGCAGGGGGCGATTGGCTACACCTTC.

The chain combines TRBV5-1 with TRBJ1-2, with 9 positions matching TRBD1. Losses at the gene ends were 0 bases for V and 5 bases for J; bases not matched to a gene: 5. The CDR3 spans 15 residues. Germline CDR1 SGHRS, CDR2 YFSETQ. CDR3 bases: TGCGCCAGCAGCTTGGTACAGGGGGCGACTTATGGCTACACCTTC. It translates to CASSLVQGATYGYTF.

The rearrangement links TRBV6-5 to TRBJ2-1, with TRBD2 as a possible D gene (7 bases). CDR3 length: 16 amino acids. The V gene lost 0 bases and the J gene lost 10 bases, with 19 bases spanning the gap. In germline, CDR1 is MNHEY, CDR2 SVGAGI. The CDR3 spells CASSYSKGLGGKEQFF. CDR3 DNA sequence: TGTGCCAGCAGTTACTCGAAAGGACTAGGGGGAAAGGAGCAGTTCTTC.